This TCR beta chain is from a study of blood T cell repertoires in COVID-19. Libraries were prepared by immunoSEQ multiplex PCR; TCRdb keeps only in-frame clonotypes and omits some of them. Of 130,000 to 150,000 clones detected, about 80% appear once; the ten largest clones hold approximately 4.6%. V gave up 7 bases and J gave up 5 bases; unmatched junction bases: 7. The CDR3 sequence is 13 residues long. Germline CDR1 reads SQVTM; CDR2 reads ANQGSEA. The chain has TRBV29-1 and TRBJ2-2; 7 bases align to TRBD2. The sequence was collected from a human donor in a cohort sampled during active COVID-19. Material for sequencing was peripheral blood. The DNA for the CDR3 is TGCAGCGGGGGCGGGAGTGGGACCGGGGAGCTGTTTTTT. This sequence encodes CSGGGSGTGELFF.